This T cell receptor beta chain was recovered during a study of T-cell memory formation after mild COVID-19. General study findings and limits: The SARS-CoV-2 specificity of second-wave clones reaching peak at day 37 remained unverified.

V was clipped by 8 bases and J by 1 base; unmatched bases: 11. The length of the CDR3 is 17 residues. Germline V lookup: CDR1 GTSNPN, CDR2 SVGIG (reference sequence). Using its own MiXCR run on the 5' RACE reads, TCRdb lists one record per CDR3 protein. The profile shows roughly 600,000 distinct CDR3 sequences, 18% of them singletons. Points on this clonotype: Its antigen remains unidentified.

The J gene is TRBJ2-2, the V gene TRBV30, with 12 nucleotides matching TRBD2. The source of this sequence is an adult woman who had mild COVID-19 (a few samples of this study predate the infection). Cell type and time point are not known. Specimen: PBMCs or a T cell subset sorted from them (not recorded which). In nucleotides, the CDR3 is TGTGCCGGACAAGGACTAGCGGGAACCTTGAACACCGGGGAGCTGTTTTTT. It translates to CAGQGLAGTLNTGELFF. Complete variable domain (other parts from reference TRBV30 and TRBJ2-2): SQTIHQWPATLVQPVGSPLSLECTVEGTSNPNLYWYRQAAGRGLQLLFYSVGIGQISSEVPQNLSASRPQDRQFILSSKKLLLSDSGFYLCAGQGLAGTLNTGELFFGEGSRLTVL.